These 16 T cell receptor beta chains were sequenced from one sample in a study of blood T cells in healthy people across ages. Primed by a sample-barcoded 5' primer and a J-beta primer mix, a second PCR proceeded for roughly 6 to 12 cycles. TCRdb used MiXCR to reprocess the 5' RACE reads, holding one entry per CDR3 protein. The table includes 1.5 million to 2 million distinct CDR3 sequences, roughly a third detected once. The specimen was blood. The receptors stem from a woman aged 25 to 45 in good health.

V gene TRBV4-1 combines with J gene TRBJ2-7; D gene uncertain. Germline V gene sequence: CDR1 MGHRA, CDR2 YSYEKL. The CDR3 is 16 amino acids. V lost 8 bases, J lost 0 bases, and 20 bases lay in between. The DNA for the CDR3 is TGCGCCAGCTCACCCTCGTTAGGATCCCCCTCCTACGAGCAGTACTTC. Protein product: CASSPSLGSPSYEQYF.

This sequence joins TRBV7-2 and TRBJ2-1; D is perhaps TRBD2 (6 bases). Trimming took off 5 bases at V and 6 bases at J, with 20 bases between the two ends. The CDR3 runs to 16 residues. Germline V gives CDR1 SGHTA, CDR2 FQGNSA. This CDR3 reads CASSAGGLYSSNEQFF. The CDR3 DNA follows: TGTGCCAGCAGCGCCGGGGGACTGTATTCAAGCAATGAGCAGTTCTTC.

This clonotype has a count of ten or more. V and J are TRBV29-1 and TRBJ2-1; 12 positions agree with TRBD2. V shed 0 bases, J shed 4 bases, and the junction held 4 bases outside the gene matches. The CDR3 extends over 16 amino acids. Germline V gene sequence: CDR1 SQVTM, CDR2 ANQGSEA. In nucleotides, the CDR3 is TGCAGCGTTGAAGAGGGTACTAGCGGGGGGTACAATGAGCAGTTCTTC. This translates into CSVEEGTSGGYNEQFF.

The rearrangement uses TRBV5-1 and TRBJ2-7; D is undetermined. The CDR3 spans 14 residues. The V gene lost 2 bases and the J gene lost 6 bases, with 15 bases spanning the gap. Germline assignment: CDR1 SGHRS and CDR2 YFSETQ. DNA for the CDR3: TGCGCCAGCAGCTTCTTCGTCGGTGACTGCGAGCAGTACTTC. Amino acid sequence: CASSFFVGDCEQYF. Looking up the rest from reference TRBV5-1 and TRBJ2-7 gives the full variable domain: KAGVTQTPRYLIKTRGQQVTLSCSPISGHRSVSWYQQTPGQGLQFLFEYFSETQRNKGNFPGRFSGRQFSNSRSEMNVSTLELGDSALYLCASSFFVGDCEQYFGPGTRLTVT.

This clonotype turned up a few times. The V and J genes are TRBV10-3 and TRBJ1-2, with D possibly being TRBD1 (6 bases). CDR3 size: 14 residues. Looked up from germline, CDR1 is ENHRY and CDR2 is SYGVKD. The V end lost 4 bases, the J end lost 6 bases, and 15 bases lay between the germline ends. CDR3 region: CAISARVDSDGYTF. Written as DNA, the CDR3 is TGTGCCATCAGTGCCAGGGTGGACAGCGATGGCTACACCTTC.

CDR3 amino acids: CASSDGVTGELFF. CDR3 in DNA: TGTGCCAGCAGTGATGGGGTGACCGGGGAGCTGTTTTTT. This chain uses TRBV6-1 with TRBJ2-2; the D is unclear. The germline V and J ends were trimmed by 3 bases and 5 bases, with 7 bases remaining between them. Germline V gene sequence: CDR1 MNHNS, CDR2 SASEGT. The CDR3 sequence is 13 residues long.

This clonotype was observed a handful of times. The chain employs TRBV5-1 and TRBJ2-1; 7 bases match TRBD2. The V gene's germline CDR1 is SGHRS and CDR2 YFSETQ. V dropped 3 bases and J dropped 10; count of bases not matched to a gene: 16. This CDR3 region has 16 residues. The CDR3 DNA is TGCGCCAGCAGCTCCACTAGCGAGGGGTTATTCTGGGAGCAGTTCTTC. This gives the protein CASSSTSEGLFWEQFF.

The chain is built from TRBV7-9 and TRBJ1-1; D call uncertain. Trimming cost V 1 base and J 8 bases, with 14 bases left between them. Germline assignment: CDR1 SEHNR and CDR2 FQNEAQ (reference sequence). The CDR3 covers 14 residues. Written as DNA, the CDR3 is TGTGCCAGCAGCTTAGACGGGATCGCAAAGGAAGCTTTCTTT. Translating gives CASSLDGIAKEAFF.

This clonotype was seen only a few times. The CDR3 coding sequence is TGCGCCAGCAGCCCGGTCGCTCAAGAGACCCAGTACTTC. It specifies CASSPVAQETQYF. The V gene is TRBV5-1, the J gene TRBJ2-5; D is unresolved. The germline V gene encodes CDR1 SGHRS and CDR2 YFSETQ. This CDR3 spans 13 amino acids. The germline V and J ends were trimmed by 4 bases and 2 bases, with 9 bases remaining between them.

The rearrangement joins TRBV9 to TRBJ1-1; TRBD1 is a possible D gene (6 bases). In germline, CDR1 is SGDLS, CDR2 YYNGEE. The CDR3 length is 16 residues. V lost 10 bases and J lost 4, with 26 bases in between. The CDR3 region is CAGNRGQGSGGTEAFF. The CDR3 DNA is TGTGCCGGCAACCGGGGCCAGGGGAGCGGTGGCACTGAAGCTTTCTTT.

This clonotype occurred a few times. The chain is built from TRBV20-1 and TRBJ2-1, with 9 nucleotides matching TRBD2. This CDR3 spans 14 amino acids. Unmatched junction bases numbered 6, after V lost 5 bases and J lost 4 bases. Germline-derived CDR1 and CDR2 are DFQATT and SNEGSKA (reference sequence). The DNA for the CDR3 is TGCAGTGCTCAGCGGGGGGCGATTTACAATGAGCAGTTCTTC. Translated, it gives CSAQRGAIYNEQFF.

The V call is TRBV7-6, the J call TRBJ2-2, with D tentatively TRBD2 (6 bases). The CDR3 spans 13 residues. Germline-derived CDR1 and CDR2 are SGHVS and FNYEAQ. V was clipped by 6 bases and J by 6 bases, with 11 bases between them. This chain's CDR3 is CASRATGAGELFF. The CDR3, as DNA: TGTGCCAGCAGGGCGACGGGGGCCGGGGAGCTGTTTTTT.

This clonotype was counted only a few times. The CDR3 DNA reads as TGTGCCACCAGCAGACCCTCCGGGTGGCATGAGCAGTTCTTC. As protein: CATSRPSGWHEQFF. V is TRBV15 and J is TRBJ2-1; D call uncertain. This CDR3 spans 14 amino acids. V lost 2 bases and J 8 bases, leaving 13 bases between the germline ends. CDR1 and CDR2 from the germline V gene are LNHNV and YYDKDF (reference sequence).

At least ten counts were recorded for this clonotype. This CDR3 is CASSQGLAGYEQYF. The CDR3 DNA reads as TGTGCCAGCAGCCAAGGACTAGCGGGCTACGAGCAGTACTTC. V and J are TRBV3-1 and TRBJ2-7; 10 bases match TRBD2. V shed 1 base and J 3 bases; nucleotides not matched to a gene: 0. There are 14 residues in the CDR3. CDR1 LGHDT and CDR2 YNNKEL come from the germline V gene (reference sequence).

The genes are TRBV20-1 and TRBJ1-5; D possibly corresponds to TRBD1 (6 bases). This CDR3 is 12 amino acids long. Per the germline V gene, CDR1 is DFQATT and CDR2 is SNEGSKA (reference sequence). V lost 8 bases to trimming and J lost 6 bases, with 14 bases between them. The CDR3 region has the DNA TGCAGTACACAGGGTTTCACTCAGCCCCAGCATTTT. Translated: CSTQGFTQPQHF.

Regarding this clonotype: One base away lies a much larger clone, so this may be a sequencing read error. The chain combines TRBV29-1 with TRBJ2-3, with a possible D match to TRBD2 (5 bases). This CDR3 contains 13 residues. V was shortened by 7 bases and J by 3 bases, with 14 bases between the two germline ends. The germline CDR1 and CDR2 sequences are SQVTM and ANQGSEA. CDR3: CSASKGETDTQYF. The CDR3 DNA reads TGCAGCGCTAGCAAGGGAGAGACAGATACGCAGTATTTT.